This TCR beta chain was captured by sequencing in a study of shared clonotypes between healthy human individuals. Germline V gene data show CDR1 as SGHNT and CDR2 as YYREEE (reference sequence). The V and J ends lost 0 bases and 1 base respectively, with 10 bases between them. This CDR3 has 15 amino acids. This clone has just one count. Genomic DNA of every subset was divided equally among multiple immunoSEQ plates. Method: immunoSEQ multiplex PCR; TCRdb's copy keeps in-frame clones and lacks some. In the table there are about 580,000 clones, 98% of which are singletons. Positively selected for CCR7, the CD45RO-negative cells used as naive CD8 cells excluded terminally differentiated effector memory CD45RA+ cells.

The V and J genes are TRBV5-4 and TRBJ2-5, with a weak D call TRBD2 (6 bases). This TCR was sampled from a man aged 30 to 39 in good health. What was sequenced was naive CD8+ T cells sorted from blood. As DNA, the CDR3 is TGTGCCAGCAGCTTGGTCGGGACTGCCCAAGAGACCCAGTACTTC. Its translation is CASSLVGTAQETQYF.